A selection of T cell receptor beta chains follows, all from one sample in a study of blood T cell repertoires in COVID-19. Method: immunoSEQ multiplex PCR; TCRdb's copy keeps in-frame clones and lacks some. The sample lists 150,000 to 200,000 clones, 76% seen once, with about 17% in the top ten. Sample: PBMCs or T cells enriched from blood (not recorded which). These receptors were collected from a woman between 45 and 65 years old with acute COVID-19. The CDR3 runs from the conserved cysteine through the conserved F or W. Each record gives: D gene, J gene, clone size, V gene, CDR3 DNA, CDR3 protein. A D gene is named only where the DNA matches it firmly. Some rows mark clone size as missing; the rest say once, few, many or name a class of expanded clone.

TRBD1 | TRBJ1-3 | NA | TRBV24-1 | TGTGCCACCGGCCACGGACAGGGAATAAACACCATATATTTT | CATGHGQGINTIYF
NA | TRBJ1-2 | NA | TRBV6-1 | TGTGCCAGCAGTGAAGGGTCCGGTAACTATGGCTACACCTTC | CASSEGSGNYGYTF
NA | TRBJ1-1 | NA | TRBV4-1 | TGCGCCAGCAGCCAAGGGACTGGGGGGGTCGGTGAAGCTTTCTTT | CASSQGTGGVGEAFF
NA | TRBJ2-1 | few | TRBV5-1 | TGCGCCAGCAGCTTGGAACAGATCTACAATGAGCAGTTCTTC | CASSLEQIYNEQFF
TRBD2 | TRBJ2-5 | NA | TRBV5-6 | TGTGCCAGCAACCGCCGGGGGGGCCAAGAGACCCAGTACTTC | CASNRRGGQETQYF
TRBD1 | TRBJ1-6 | once | TRBV14 | TGTGCCAGCAGCCAGCTCGGACAGGTTAATTCACCCCTCCACTTT | CASSQLGQVNSPLHF
NA | TRBJ1-1 | NA | TRBV12-3/TRBV12-4 | TGTGCCAGCAGAGACAGTATGAACACTGAAGCTTTCTTT | CASRDSMNTEAFF
NA | TRBJ2-5 | NA | TRBV4-1 | TGCGCCAGCAGCCAGAACTTTCAAGAGACCCAGTACTTC | CASSQNFQETQYF
NA | TRBJ1-2 | NA | TRBV21-1 | TGTGCCAGCAGCAAAGAAGAACCCACAGCTCACTATGGCTACACCTTC | CASSKEEPTAHYGYTF
TRBD2 | TRBJ2-5 | few | TRBV5-1 | TGCGCCAGCAATTCCGGGACTAGCGGAGAGACCCAGTACTTC | CASNSGTSGETQYF
TRBD2 | TRBJ2-3 | NA | TRBV9 | TGTGCCAGCAGCGTAGACTCGGGGGGGAATCCAGATACGCAGTATTTT | CASSVDSGGNPDTQYF
NA | TRBJ1-4 | NA | TRBV4-2 | TGTGCCAGCAGCCAAGCACCCGGATTAAAGGTGGGGGGGCGCGTTGAAAAACTGTTTTTT | CASSQAPGLKVGGRVEKLFF
TRBD2 | TRBJ2-1 | NA | TRBV7-9 | TGTGCCAGCAGCTCGATTGAGGTAGCGGGGCCCTACAATGAGCAGTTCTTC | CASSSIEVAGPYNEQFF
NA | TRBJ1-2 | NA | TRBV30 | TGTGCCTGGAGCACGCGGGGGGCGGGTGGCTACACCTTC | CAWSTRGAGGYTF
NA | TRBJ1-5 | NA | TRBV5-6 | TGTGCCAGCAGCACGAGTATATTTAGCAATCAGCCCCAGCATTTT | CASSTSIFSNQPQHF
TRBD1 | TRBJ2-1 | NA | TRBV28 | TGTGCCAGCAGCTTTTGGACACAGGGGGCGAATGAGCAGTTCTTC | CASSFWTQGANEQFF
NA | TRBJ2-4 | NA | TRBV6-5 | TGTGCCAGCAGAACCCCGACAGTCAACATTCAGTACTTC | CASRTPTVNIQYF
TRBD1 | TRBJ1-2 | NA | TRBV28 | TGTGCCAGCAGCTCGGGTGGACAGGCGCGTTATCGCTATGGCTACACCTTC | CASSSGGQARYRYGYTF
NA | TRBJ2-3 | NA | TRBV5-1 | TGCGCCAGCAGCTTGGGGGGCGCAAGCACAGATACGCAGTATTTT | CASSLGGASTDTQYF
TRBD1 | TRBJ1-2 | NA | TRBV10-3 | TGTGCCGCGGGACAGAACTATGGCTACACCTTC | CAAGQNYGYTF
NA | TRBJ2-1 | few | TRBV24-1 | TGTGCCACCAGTGATTTAGGCGCCGGGGATGAGCAGTTCTTC | CATSDLGAGDEQFF
NA | TRBJ1-3 | once | TRBV15 | TGTGCCACCAGCAGAGATCTATGGACGGAGGAAAACACCATATATTTT | CATSRDLWTEENTIYF
NA | TRBJ1-6 | NA | TRBV2 | TGTGCCAGCAGTTTAAACGCCTTAGATTCTTCACCCCTCCACTTT | CASSLNALDSSPLHF
TRBD1 | TRBJ1-1 | few | TRBV4-2 | TGTGCCAGCAGCCCCCGGACAGGGGAGAGTGAAGCTTTCTTT | CASSPRTGESEAFF
NA | TRBJ1-4 | NA | TRBV5-1 | TGCGCCAGCAGCGCCTCAGATAGGCGGAGCGAAAAACTGTTTTTT | CASSASDRRSEKLFF